This T cell receptor (beta chain) was captured in a study of T-cell memory formation after mild COVID-19. Study context: In these data, TCR clusters were largely donor specific. Whole-study results and caveats: Prior to infection, memory already included some responding clones, suggesting cross-reactive memory joined.

Turning to this clonotype: What it binds is unknown.

Constant-segment primers and 5'RACE yielded cDNA libraries for TCR alpha and TCR beta, each carrying sample barcodes and UMIs. TCRdb redid the calling of the 5' RACE reads with MiXCR, one entry per CDR3 protein. The data show about 560,000 distinct CDR3 sequences, approximately 15% seen once. The CDR3 sequence is 13 residues long. Germline V CDR1 and CDR2: LNHNV, YYDKDF (reference sequence). Between the trimmed V and J ends, which lost 0 bases and 6 bases, there was a span of 8 bases. The gene calls are TRBV15 and TRBJ1-1; D is undetermined. The TCR originated in an adult woman who had mild COVID-19 (a few samples of this study predate the infection). Cell type and time point are not known. The sample taken for sequencing was PBMCs or a T cell subset sorted from them (not recorded which). For the CDR3, the DNA is TGTGCCACCAGCAGAGATATCCAATCTGAAGCTTTCTTT. Its translation is CATSRDIQSEAFF.